These 28 T cell receptor beta chains were all obtained from the same sample, sequenced in a study of radiotherapy plus CTLA-4 blockade in lung cancer. Method: immunoSEQ multiplex PCR; TCRdb's copy keeps in-frame clones and lacks some. This table holds roughly 32,000 clones, 60% to 75% found once. The sequencing here drew on peripheral blood, taken from a patient treated with radiotherapy plus ipilimumab. The receptor set was obtained from a human donor with non-small cell lung cancer who had stable disease on radiotherapy plus ipilimumab.

V is TRBV23-1 and J is TRBJ2-2, with TRBD2 identical over 12 bases. TRBV23-1 belongs to the ORF category, with a function that is uncertain. Trimming at V came to 4 bases and at J to 5 bases, leaving 8 bases not matched to a gene. This CDR3 has 17 amino acids. CDR3 in amino acids: CASSRTPGLAGTGELFF. The DNA of the CDR3 is TGCGCCAGCAGTCGAACCCCAGGACTAGCGGGAACCGGGGAGCTGTTTTTT.

This clone was observed a few times. This rearrangement joins TRBV18 to TRBJ2-5; D is unresolved. The CDR3 consists of 12 residues. Trimming took off 1 base at V and 5 bases at J, with 5 bases between the two ends. Germline V lookup: CDR1 KGHSH, CDR2 LQKENI. The CDR3 spells CASSPLGETQYF. In DNA form, the CDR3 reads TGTGCCAGCTCACCACTTGGTGAGACCCAGTACTTC.

This sequence joins TRBV18 and TRBJ2-3; D remains unclear. CDR3 length: 15 residues. The V gene lost 2 bases and the J gene lost 0 bases, with 9 bases spanning the gap. Germline values: CDR1 KGHSH, CDR2 LQKENI. The CDR3 reads CASSPSQSSTDTQYF. In DNA form, the CDR3 reads TGTGCCAGCTCACCATCGCAATCTAGCACAGATACGCAGTATTTT.

The chain has TRBV18 and TRBJ2-3; no clear D gene. CDR1 KGHSH and CDR2 LQKENI come from the germline V gene. Trimming pared 4 bases from V and 3 bases from J, leaving 11 bases between. The CDR3 is 14 residues long. CDR3 nucleotides: TGTGCCAGCTCACTCCTGCCTCCGACAGATACGCAGTATTTT. It translates to CASSLLPPTDTQYF.

The rearrangement uses TRBV6-6 and TRBJ1-2; D unclear. V lost 2 bases and J lost 0, with 7 bases in between. Germline V CDR1 and CDR2: MNHNY, SVGAGI (reference sequence). There are 14 residues in the CDR3. This CDR3 reads CASSYGGANYGYTF. The DNA for the CDR3 is TGTGCCAGCAGTTACGGAGGAGCTAACTATGGCTACACCTTC.

This clone was seen once. The V gene is TRBV5-1, the J gene TRBJ2-7; D is undetermined. This CDR3 comprises 14 residues. Germline V gene sequence: CDR1 SGHRS, CDR2 YFSETQ. The V end was cut by 3 bases, the J end by 1 base, with 11 bases between. The CDR3 protein is CASSSKDESYEQYF. CDR3 bases: TGCGCCAGCAGCTCCAAGGACGAGTCCTACGAGCAGTACTTC.

This sequence joins TRBV11-2 and TRBJ2-2; D might be TRBD2 (6 bases). Germline CDR1 and CDR2: SGHAT and FQNNGV. Trimming shortened V by 6 bases and J by 7 bases, and 18 bases separated the two germline ends. The CDR3 loop spans 15 amino acids. The CDR3 is CASRGWGFGGGELFF. CDR3 DNA sequence: TGTGCCAGCAGGGGTTGGGGCTTCGGGGGCGGGGAGCTGTTTTTT.

This clone was found a few times. The V call is TRBV28, the J call TRBJ2-3, with D possibly called TRBD1 or TRBD2 (5 bases each). V lost 2 bases to trimming and J lost 6 bases, with 27 bases between them. The CDR3 contains 19 residues. Germline values: CDR1 MDHEN, CDR2 SYDVKM. CDR3 amino acids: CASSLQPLRVGEAHDTQYF. CDR3 nucleotides: TGTGCCAGCAGTTTACAACCCCTAAGGGTGGGGGAAGCACATGATACGCAGTATTTT. Using reference TRBV28 and TRBJ2-3 for the parts outside the CDR3, the full variable domain is DVKVTQSSRYLVKRTGEKVFLECVQDMDHENMFWYRQDPGLGLRLIYFSYDVKMKEKGDIPEGYSVSREKKERFSLILESASTNQTSMYLCASSLQPLRVGEAHDTQYFGPGTRLTVL.

The chain joins TRBV7-2 to TRBJ1-5; D is possibly TRBD1 (5 bases). Trimming removed 5 bases from V and 1 base from J, with 9 bases in between. Germline V gene data show CDR1 as SGHTA and CDR2 as FQGNSA. The CDR3 runs to 14 residues. The CDR3 DNA reads as TGTGCCAGCAGCGTAGGGGTGAGCAATCAGCCCCAGCATTTT. It specifies CASSVGVSNQPQHF.

The V call is TRBV28, the J call TRBJ2-5; 9 bases line up with TRBD1. This CDR3 has 14 amino acids. CDR1 is MDHEN and CDR2 is SYDVKM in the germline V gene. After removal of 6 bases from V and 10 bases from J, the junction contained 12 bases not matched to a gene. CDR3 region: CASSRDRGRVDQYF. The CDR3 DNA reads TGTGCCAGCAGCCGTGACAGGGGGAGGGTGGACCAGTACTTC.

By share, this clone counts as medium-sized. The genes are TRBV11-2 and TRBJ2-1; D possibly corresponds to TRBD2 (5 bases). This CDR3 has 14 residues. Germline V CDR1 and CDR2: SGHAT, FQNNGV. V was cut by 7 bases and J by 0 bases, with 10 bases left in between. The CDR3 protein is CASITDSSYNEQFF. DNA for the CDR3: TGTGCCAGCATCACGGACTCCTCCTACAATGAGCAGTTCTTC.

The V call is TRBV28, the J call TRBJ2-3, with D unresolved. Trimming left V 3 bases short and J 3 bases short, with 10 bases between. This CDR3 has 14 amino acids. From germline, CDR1 is MDHEN and CDR2 SYDVKM. CDR3 region: CASSFVPRTDTQYF. CDR3 bases: TGTGCCAGCAGTTTTGTGCCTCGAACAGATACGCAGTATTTT.

This clone was seen a single time. This chain connects TRBV14 to TRBJ1-1; unclear D gene. V lost 3 bases, J lost 7 bases, and 6 bases lay in between. The CDR3 extends over 11 amino acids. Germline V gives CDR1 SGHDN, CDR2 FVKESK. The CDR3 nucleotides are TGTGCCAGCAGCCAGTACAGTGAAGCTTTCTTT. Protein product: CASSQYSEAFF.

V gene TRBV6-1 combines with J gene TRBJ2-7, with 7 bases aligning to TRBD2. J was trimmed by 2 bases and V by 6 bases; bases with no gene match: 10. Germline loops: CDR1 MNHNS, CDR2 SASEGT. The CDR3 covers 15 residues. The CDR3 reads CASRGSLAAPYEQYF. The CDR3 DNA is TGTGCCAGCAGGGGGAGCCTAGCGGCCCCCTACGAGCAGTACTTC.

This chain links TRBV28 with TRBJ2-2, with D unclear. The CDR3 runs to 12 residues. Trimming left V 6 bases short and J 4 bases short, with 6 bases between. Germline assignment: CDR1 MDHEN and CDR2 SYDVKM. The CDR3 loop is CASSTGTGELFF. The CDR3 DNA follows: TGTGCCAGCAGCACGGGCACCGGGGAGCTGTTTTTT.

The rearrangement uses TRBV28 and TRBJ1-2; 11 bases match TRBD1. J gave up 8 bases and V 6 bases, and 11 bases lay outside the gene matches. In germline, CDR1 is MDHEN, CDR2 SYDVKM. The CDR3 is 15 amino acids. CDR3 in amino acids: CASRTPGTGGRGYTF. In DNA form, the CDR3 reads TGTGCCAGCAGAACACCCGGGACAGGGGGTCGGGGCTACACCTTC.

This clone appeared once. The genes are TRBV7-9 and TRBJ1-4; D is possibly TRBD1 (6 bases). Between the trimmed V and J ends, which lost 1 base and 5 bases, there was a span of 20 bases. Germline CDR1 reads SEHNR; CDR2 reads FQNEAQ (reference sequence). The length of the CDR3 is 18 residues. The CDR3 DNA is TGTGCCAGCAGCTTAGAGGGGGGGGCAGCCCGGTTGAATGAAAAACTGTTTTTT. It yields the protein CASSLEGGAARLNEKLFF.

The rearrangement links TRBV7-2 to TRBJ2-5; D gene ambiguous. The assigned J gene may be wrong: the sequence end matches TRBJ2-7 better. CDR1 and CDR2 (germline): SGHTA, FQGNSA. The CDR3 has 11 residues. The CDR3 sequence: CASSLNYEQYF. The CDR3 region has the DNA TGTGCCAGCAGCTTAAACTACGAGCAGTACTTC.

The chain recombines TRBV6-1 with TRBJ2-2, with D possibly being TRBD1 or TRBD2 (7 bases each). Trimming stripped 3 bases from V and 13 bases from J, with 27 bases between. The CDR3 is 17 amino acids. CDR1 is MNHNS and CDR2 is SASEGT in the germline V gene. CDR3 coding DNA: TGTGCCAGCAGTGATCATAGGACAGGCATGGAGGGGAGGGGGCTGTTTTTT. Its protein product is CASSDHRTGMEGRGLFF.

This clone has a handful of counts. V is TRBV5-1 and J is TRBJ1-1; D unresolved. Trimming left V 2 bases short and J 0 bases short, with 5 bases between. This CDR3 region has 13 residues. In germline, CDR1 is SGHRS, CDR2 YFSETQ. CDR3: CASSFTMNTEAFF. As DNA, the CDR3 is TGCGCCAGCAGCTTTACGATGAACACTGAAGCTTTCTTT. Full variable domain (rest looked up from reference TRBV5-1 and TRBJ1-1): KAGVTQTPRYLIKTRGQQVTLSCSPISGHRSVSWYQQTPGQGLQFLFEYFSETQRNKGNFPGRFSGRQFSNSRSEMNVSTLELGDSALYLCASSFTMNTEAFFGQGTRLTVV.

The rearrangement joins TRBV13 to TRBJ2-1; TRBD2 is a possible D gene (5 bases). V was clipped by 4 bases and J by 8 bases, with 6 bases between them. CDR3 size: 11 residues. Germline loops: CDR1 PRHDT, CDR2 FYEKMQ (reference sequence). CDR3 nucleotide sequence: TGTGCCAGCAGCTCGAGGGATGAGCAGTTCTTC. It specifies CASSSRDEQFF. Based on the CDR3 plus reference TRBV13 and TRBJ2-1, the full variable domain is AAGVIQSPRHLIKEKRETATLKCYPIPRHDTVYWYQQGPGQDPQFLISFYEKMQSDKGSIPDRFSAQQFSDYHSELNMSSLELGDSALYFCASSSRDEQFFGPGTRLTVL.

V usage is TRBV5-1 and J usage is TRBJ2-2; 10 nucleotides align to TRBD2. Trimming cost V 4 bases and J 4 bases; bases outside gene matches: 4. Germline CDR1 and CDR2: SGHRS and YFSETQ. The CDR3 sequence is 15 residues long. CDR3 sequence: CASSGGTSATGELFF. The CDR3 DNA is TGCGCCAGCAGCGGGGGGACTAGCGCCACCGGGGAGCTGTTTTTT.

The chain joins TRBV6-5 to TRBJ1-2; 8 positions agree with TRBD1. The trim removed 4 bases at V and 6 bases at J, leaving 4 bases unmatched. The CDR3 extends over 13 amino acids. Germline-derived CDR1 and CDR2 are MNHEY and SVGAGI. DNA of the CDR3: TGTGCCAGCAGTTCCGGACAGGGACATGGCTACACCTTC. It yields the protein CASSSGQGHGYTF.

This clone has a handful of counts. One end of the junction is discordant with germline, which a read error may explain. The CDR3 loop is CASSQEFGGTDTQYF. The CDR3 nucleotides read TGTGCCAGCAGCCAAGAATTTGGGGGCACTGATACGCAGTATTTT. The rearrangement links TRBV4-2 to TRBJ2-3, with D possibly being TRBD1 (6 bases). Germline V gene data show CDR1 as LGHNA and CDR2 as YNFKEQ. The CDR3 is 15 amino acids.

In nucleotides, the CDR3 is TGCGCCAGCAGTGAGGCAGGCGGGGGCGGTCGGAATCAGCCCCAGCATTTT. It specifies CASSEAGGGGRNQPQHF. The chain couples TRBV10-2 to TRBJ1-5; maybe TRBD1 (6 bases). Germline-derived CDR1 and CDR2 are WSHSY and SAAADI. The length of the CDR3 is 17 residues. Trimming took 2 bases from V and 4 from J, leaving 18 bases between them.

The table lists this clone with a count of one. The chain carries TRBV6-5 and TRBJ2-3, with 9 bases matching TRBD1. CDR3 length: 15 amino acids. The V and J ends lost 5 bases and 3 bases, in that order; junction bases with no gene match: 6. Germline loops: CDR1 MNHEY, CDR2 SVGAGI. The CDR3 here is CASSPGTGRTDTQYF. The CDR3 nucleotides read TGTGCCAGCAGTCCTGGGACAGGGAGAACAGATACGCAGTATTTT.

The rearrangement joins TRBV19 to TRBJ2-5; D gene ambiguous. The germline gives CDR1 LNHDA, CDR2 SQIVND (reference sequence). The CDR3 is 12 residues long. V was shortened by 6 bases and J by 5 bases, with 10 bases between the two germline ends. The CDR3 nucleotides read TGTGCCAGTAGCCCATCGTGGGAGACCCAGTACTTC. Translating gives CASSPSWETQYF.

The genes are TRBV5-1 and TRBJ2-3, with D possibly being TRBD1 (5 bases). There are 12 residues in the CDR3. V dropped 6 bases and J dropped 5 bases, with 10 bases sitting between them. Germline-derived CDR1 and CDR2 are SGHRS and YFSETQ. The CDR3 DNA reads TGCGCCAGCACCAAAGGGGAAGATACGCAGTATTTT. Encoded protein: CASTKGEDTQYF. Drawing the rest from reference TRBV5-1 and TRBJ2-3, the complete variable domain is KAGVTQTPRYLIKTRGQQVTLSCSPISGHRSVSWYQQTPGQGLQFLFEYFSETQRNKGNFPGRFSGRQFSNSRSEMNVSTLELGDSALYLCASTKGEDTQYFGPGTRLTVL.